This TCR beta chain comes out of a study of long-term antiretroviral therapy in people with HIV. Concerning this clone: Antigen specificity is unknown.

Study-wide results and caveats: Diversity increased after ART yet remained lower than in transplant donor controls.

Each donor had at least one pre-ART and at least two post-ART PBMC samples. At survey level, the immunoSEQ assay was run in its v3.0 version. The table came from immunoSEQ multiplex PCR; TCRdb's copy has only in-frame clones and leaves some out. Here the sample spans more than 20,000 clones, about 72% being singletons. The starting material was unsorted PBMCs, obtained around 1.7 years before starting antiretroviral therapy. This sequence was found in a woman in her forties with HIV.

CDR3 bases: TGCGCCAGCAGCTTGGGAGACGCCGCCGAGACCCAGTACTTC. This sequence encodes CASSLGDAAETQYF. The chain links TRBV5-1 to TRBJ2-5; no definite D call. CDR3 size: 14 residues. V lost 0 bases to trimming and J lost 5 bases, with 11 bases between them. Germline V lookup: CDR1 SGHRS, CDR2 YFSETQ.